One and the same sample provided the 22 T cell receptor beta chains below, sequenced in a study of blood T cell repertoires in COVID-19 (dated by TCRdb to the early 2020s). The library was made by the immunoSEQ multiplex PCR assay. TCRdb mirrors the immuneACCESS table, restricted to in-frame sequences. Some clones are absent from its copies; in checked studies, under half trace to an unresolved V gene, and the reason for the others is unknown. The sample has 150,000 to 200,000 clones on record, over 80% of them singletons. The ten most abundant clones make up roughly 13% of the sample. The sample comprised PBMCs or T cells enriched from blood (not recorded which). The source is a woman aged 55-69 years who had recovered from COVID-19.

CDR3 sequence (DNA): TGTGCCAGCAGTCAGACAAACCAGCCCCAGCATTTT. Amino acid sequence: CASSQTNQPQHF. The chain joins TRBV28 to TRBJ1-5; D not certain. With 5 bases removed from V and 7 bases from J, the gap between germline ends came to 9 bases. The CDR3 extends over 12 amino acids. The germline gives CDR1 MDHEN, CDR2 SYDVKM.

The V and J genes are TRBV4-1 and TRBJ2-7; 11 bases match TRBD1. CDR1 MGHRA and CDR2 YSYEKL come from the germline V gene. CDR3 length equals 15 residues. Trimming removed 1 base from V and 9 bases from J; junction bases left unmatched: 8. CDR3 loop: CASSQVGQGVRGQYF. The CDR3 region has the DNA TGCGCCAGCAGCCAAGTGGGACAGGGGGTAAGGGGGCAGTACTTC.

The CDR3 coding sequence is TGTGCCAGCAGCCAGTCTAGCGGGGGGGCTAATGAGCAGTTCTTC. Translation: CASSQSSGGANEQFF. V and J are TRBV4-2 and TRBJ2-1; 12 positions agree with TRBD2. CDR1 is LGHNA and CDR2 is YNFKEQ in the germline V gene. J lost 7 bases, V lost 3 bases, and 4 bases had no gene match. The CDR3 contains 15 residues.

This CDR3 reads CATSDPRGPQYF. CDR3 nucleotides: TGTGCCACCAGTGACCCCAGGGGGCCGCAGTACTTC. The gene calls are TRBV24-1 and TRBJ2-7, with 8 bases that match TRBD1. Germline CDR1 is KGHDR and CDR2 is SFDVKD. The CDR3 contains 12 residues. The junction had 4 bases not matched to a gene; V was cut back by 4 bases and J by 9 bases.

The sample holds a few counts of this clone. V usage is TRBV7-8 and J usage is TRBJ1-5; D not resolved. The V end was cut by 2 bases, the J end by 6 bases, with 11 bases between. In germline, CDR1 is SGHVS, CDR2 FQNEAQ. The CDR3 is 14 amino acids. Here the CDR3 DNA reads TGTGCCAGCAGCTTAATTAGGGAGAGTCAGCCCCAGCATTTT. Protein: CASSLIRESQPQHF.

V usage is TRBV2 and J usage is TRBJ2-1; D not certain. Trimming pared 5 bases from V and 0 bases from J, leaving 11 bases between. The CDR3 spans 15 residues. From germline, CDR1 is SNHLY and CDR2 FYNNEI. As DNA, the CDR3 is TGTGCCAGCAGTTGGGTCACGGGCTCCTACAATGAGCAGTTCTTC. Its protein product is CASSWVTGSYNEQFF.

This chain uses TRBV11-3 with TRBJ2-2; 10 bases are shared with TRBD2. Germline-derived CDR1 and CDR2 are SGHNT and YENEEA. After removal of 5 bases from V and 7 bases from J, the junction contained 7 bases not matched to a gene. The CDR3 sequence is 15 residues long. The CDR3 DNA sequence: TGTGCCAGCAGCCGGAGCGGGGGGGCAAGCGGGGAGCTGTTTTTT. This codes for CASSRSGGASGELFF. Complete variable domain (other parts from reference TRBV11-3 and TRBJ2-2): EAGVVQSPRYKIIEKKQPVAFWCNPISGHNTLYWYLQNLGQGPELLIRYENEEAVDDSQLPKDRFSAERLKGVDSTLKIQPAELGDSAVYLCASSRSGGASGELFFGEGSRLTVL.

This sequence joins TRBV28 and TRBJ1-1; D is perhaps TRBD1 (5 bases). Germline values: CDR1 MDHEN, CDR2 SYDVKM. The ends were cut back, 10 bases at V and 0 bases at J, with 9 bases in the middle. This CDR3 contains 12 residues. The CDR3 here is CATTELNTEAFF. The CDR3 DNA follows: TGTGCCACGACAGAATTGAACACTGAAGCTTTCTTT.

The rearrangement uses TRBV6-5 and TRBJ2-2; TRBD1 agrees at 9 bases. This CDR3 is built from 14 residues. From germline, CDR1 is MNHEY and CDR2 SVGAGI. V shed 6 bases, J shed 5 bases, and the junction held 4 bases outside the gene matches. CDR3 in amino acids: CASRKQGATGELFF. The CDR3 DNA is TGTGCCAGCAGAAAACAGGGGGCAACCGGGGAGCTGTTTTTT.

V gene TRBV7-9 combines with J gene TRBJ2-5, with D unclear. The CDR3 has 14 residues. Germline V gene lookup returns CDR1 SEHNR and CDR2 FQNEAQ (reference sequence). V dropped 1 base and J dropped 5 bases, with 11 bases sitting between them. The CDR3: CASSLGLSKETQYF. DNA of the CDR3: TGTGCCAGCAGCTTAGGTCTATCCAAGGAGACCCAGTACTTC.

This clone was detected only a few times. The chain has TRBV20-1 and TRBJ1-5; 7 bases line up with TRBD1. The CDR3 sequence is 14 residues long. V dropped 3 bases and J dropped 4; count of bases not matched to a gene: 6. The germline V gene encodes CDR1 DFQATT and CDR2 SNEGSKA (reference sequence). The CDR3 sequence: CSASGRGRNQPQHF. CDR3 nucleotide sequence: TGCAGTGCTAGTGGCAGGGGGAGAAATCAGCCCCAGCATTTT.

The rearrangement joins TRBV5-3 to TRBJ2-3; 9 nucleotides match TRBD2. TRBV5-3 is an ORF, with its function uncertain. With 5 bases clipped from V and 0 bases from J, the junction kept 13 bases outside the gene matches. The CDR3 covers 18 residues. The CDR3 loop reads CARSLAALAGVSTDTQYF. CDR3 DNA: TGTGCCAGAAGTCTGGCAGCCTTAGCGGGGGTAAGCACAGATACGCAGTATTTT.

The genes are TRBV15 and TRBJ1-2; the D is unclear. V lost 0 bases and J lost 5, with 10 bases in between. The CDR3 runs 14 residues. In germline, CDR1 is LNHNV, CDR2 YYDKDF (reference sequence). The CDR3 DNA sequence: TGTGCCACCAGCAGAGATCTTTCGCGATATGGCTACACCTTC. Translating gives CATSRDLSRYGYTF.

The rearrangement links TRBV7-6 to TRBJ2-1; D gene uncertain. The ends were cut back, 8 bases at V and 5 bases at J, with 19 bases in the middle. There are 15 residues in the CDR3. CDR1 is SGHVS, CDR2 FNYEAQ, per germline. CDR3 sequence reads: CASGPRVSHDNEQFF. The DNA of the CDR3 is TGTGCCAGCGGTCCCCGAGTCTCTCATGACAATGAGCAGTTCTTC.

The rearrangement links TRBV18 to TRBJ1-2; D may be TRBD1 (6 bases). The CDR3 consists of 14 residues. V gave up 3 bases and J gave up 2 bases, with 10 bases separating them. Germline CDR1 and CDR2: KGHSH and LQKENI. The CDR3: CASSPKGQNYGYTF. The CDR3 DNA reads as TGTGCCAGCTCACCCAAAGGACAGAACTATGGCTACACCTTC.

J is TRBJ1-1 and V is TRBV7-6; D perhaps matches TRBD1 (6 bases). Trimming pared 3 bases from V and 5 bases from J, leaving 13 bases between. From germline, CDR1 is SGHVS and CDR2 FNYEAQ. The CDR3 has 14 amino acids. The CDR3 DNA follows: TGTGCCAGCAGCTTTGACAGGAGAGGGACTGAAGCTTTCTTT. Translated, it gives CASSFDRRGTEAFF.

The rearrangement joins TRBV5-1 to TRBJ2-1; 8 bases map to TRBD2. Germline V gives CDR1 SGHRS, CDR2 YFSETQ. With V trimmed by 1 base and J by 8 bases, 8 bases remained unmatched. This CDR3 spans 15 amino acids. For the CDR3, the DNA is TGCGCCAGCAGCTTGCAGGGACTAGGGACCGATGAGCAGTTCTTC. This sequence encodes CASSLQGLGTDEQFF.

The chain carries TRBV11-3 and TRBJ1-1; no firm D call. The germline CDR1 and CDR2 sequences are SGHNT and YENEEA. There are 13 residues in the CDR3. V lost 1 base and J 1 base, leaving 4 bases between the germline ends. In nucleotides, the CDR3 is TGTGCCAGCAGCTTAGCCCAGAACACTGAAGCTTTCTTT. It encodes CASSLAQNTEAFF. The full variable domain, with the rest looked up from reference TRBV11-3 and TRBJ1-1, is EAGVVQSPRYKIIEKKQPVAFWCNPISGHNTLYWYLQNLGQGPELLIRYENEEAVDDSQLPKDRFSAERLKGVDSTLKIQPAELGDSAVYLCASSLAQNTEAFFGQGTRLTVV.

CDR3 loop: CASSFPAVYYGYTF. The CDR3 DNA follows: TGTGCCAGCAGCTTCCCAGCGGTGTACTATGGCTACACCTTC. V is TRBV7-3 and J is TRBJ1-2; no reliable D call. Germline-derived CDR1 and CDR2 are SGHTA and FQGTGA. CDR3 length: 14 amino acids. Trimming took off 3 bases at V and 3 bases at J, with 11 bases between the two ends. The full variable domain, in which reference TRBV7-3 and TRBJ1-2 provide the parts outside the CDR3, is GAGVSQTPSNKVTEKGKYVELRCDPISGHTALYWYRQSLGQGPEFLIYFQGTGAADDSGLPNDRFFAVRPEGSVSTLKIQRTERGDSAVYLCASSFPAVYYGYTFGSGTRLTVV.

This clone was picked up a small number of times. This sequence joins TRBV7-9 and TRBJ1-1; the D is unclear. Germline V CDR1 and CDR2: SEHNR, FQNEAQ (reference sequence). The CDR3 is made up of 14 amino acids. V was cut by 7 bases and J by 1 base, with 13 bases left in between. The CDR3 is CASTPGRRNTEAFF. CDR3 in DNA: TGTGCCAGCACCCCAGGCAGACGGAACACTGAAGCTTTCTTT.

The CDR3 sequence is CASSAGTSGSNEQFF. CDR3 sequence (DNA): TGCGCCAGCAGTGCCGGGACTAGCGGGAGTAATGAGCAGTTCTTC. This sequence joins TRBV5-1 and TRBJ2-1, with TRBD2 matching 14 bases. The CDR3 runs 15 residues. V shed 5 bases and J 7 bases; nucleotides not matched to a gene: 5. The germline CDR1 and CDR2 sequences are SGHRS and YFSETQ.

The chain uses TRBV4-2 and TRBJ2-5, with a tentative D call TRBD2 (5 bases). The CDR3 has 13 residues. CDR1 is LGHNA, CDR2 YNFKEQ, per germline. Trimming removed 7 bases at V and 5 bases at J, with 14 bases between. The CDR3 DNA is TGTGCCAGCACCCCCCGGAGCGGTGAGACCCAGTACTTC. It encodes CASTPRSGETQYF.